These 18 T cell receptor beta chains originate from one sample sequenced in a study of blood T cell repertoires in COVID-19. Sequencing used immunoSEQ multiplex PCR; TCRdb keeps in-frame clones, though not all of them. The sample yields approximately 240,000 clones, 86% seen once. Sequencing was performed on peripheral blood. Receptors were obtained from a woman in her thirties who had recovered from COVID-19.

In this sample, this clone turned up a few times. The chain recombines TRBV11-2 with TRBJ2-5; 7 nucleotides agree with TRBD1. V shed 4 bases, J shed 4 bases, and the junction held 15 bases outside the gene matches. Germline V CDR1 and CDR2: SGHAT, FQNNGV. The CDR3 length is 17 residues. CDR3 sequence (DNA): TGTGCCAGCAGCTCGACAGGGACGGCAAAGGCGGGAGAGACCCAGTACTTC. It codes for CASSSTGTAKAGETQYF.

The J gene is TRBJ2-7, the V gene TRBV6-2 or TRBV6-3; 9 nucleotides line up with TRBD1. The junction had 9 bases not matched to a gene; V was cut back by 5 bases and J by 4 bases. The CDR3 is made up of 15 amino acids. Germline-derived CDR1 and CDR2 are MNHEY and SVGEGT. As DNA, the CDR3 is TGTGCCAGCAGTGCCTACAGGGGGCAGGAGTACGAGCAGTACTTC. The encoded protein is CASSAYRGQEYEQYF.

This chain links TRBV7-2 with TRBJ2-1; 10 nucleotides agree with TRBD2. V lost 4 bases and J lost 8; bases outside the gene matches: 11. This CDR3 has 16 residues. Per the germline V gene, CDR1 is SGHTA and CDR2 is FQGNSA. DNA for the CDR3: TGTGCCAGCAGCTACACCAGCGGGGGGGCTTTATATGAGCAGTTCTTC. Translation gives CASSYTSGGALYEQFF.

This chain uses TRBV4-1 with TRBJ1-4; 8 nucleotides align to TRBD1. This CDR3 has 19 amino acids. Trimming removed 3 bases from V and 4 bases from J; junction bases left unmatched: 16. Germline assignment: CDR1 MGHRA and CDR2 YSYEKL. CDR3 nucleotide sequence: TGCGCCAGCAGCCATCAGCCGCGGGACAGGCGTTTTCGTAATGAAAAACTGTTTTTT. Protein: CASSHQPRDRRFRNEKLFF.

The chain couples TRBV29-1 to TRBJ1-2; D might be TRBD1 (5 bases). V dropped 4 bases and J dropped 4 bases, with 16 bases sitting between them. CDR1 and CDR2 (germline): SQVTM, ANQGSEA. The length of the CDR3 is 14 residues. CDR3 sequence (DNA): TGCAGCGTTGGAAGCGGGGGAGGAGGCTATGGCTACACCTTC. Translated, it gives CSVGSGGGGYGYTF.

The J gene is TRBJ1-4, the V gene TRBV29-1; D perhaps matches TRBD1 (6 bases). V gave up 0 bases and J gave up 10 bases, with 21 bases separating them. The germline V gene encodes CDR1 SQVTM and CDR2 ANQGSEA. The CDR3 is 16 amino acids. Here the CDR3 reads CSVEETEGRGSGKLFF. DNA for the CDR3: TGCAGCGTTGAAGAAACAGAGGGGAGGGGGTCTGGAAAACTGTTTTTT. The whole variable domain, filled in from reference TRBV29-1 and TRBJ1-4, reads SAVISQKPSRDICQRGTSLTIQCQVDSQVTMMFWYRQQPGQSLTLIATANQGSEATYESGFVIDKFPISRPNLTFSTLTVSNMSPEDSSIYLCSVEETEGRGSGKLFFGSGTQLSVL.

The chain is built from TRBV5-5 and TRBJ1-2; the match to TRBD1 covers 10 bases. Germline V gives CDR1 SGHKS, CDR2 YYEKEE (reference sequence). This CDR3 region has 17 residues. Trimming took 3 bases from V and 4 from J; bases not matched to a gene: 12. CDR3 amino acids: CASSSRDRGRRTYGYTF. As DNA, the CDR3 is TGTGCCAGCAGCTCCCGGGACAGGGGCCGCCGTACCTATGGCTACACCTTC.

Here the CDR3 DNA reads TGTGCCAGTAGTCCGTCGCAGGGGGTTGGTGGCTACACCTTC. This encodes CASSPSQGVGGYTF. This chain uses TRBV19 with TRBJ1-2; 7 nucleotides agree with TRBD1. J lost 7 bases, V lost 5 bases, and 10 bases had no gene match. CDR1 and CDR2 from the germline V gene are LNHDA and SQIVND (reference sequence). The CDR3 consists of 14 residues.

The chain uses TRBV3-1 (or the pseudogene TRBV3-2) and TRBJ2-3; weak D call: TRBD1 (6 bases). Per germline, CDR1 LGHDT and CDR2 YNNKEL (reference sequence). The CDR3 is 14 amino acids. V was cut by 2 bases and J by 7 bases, with 13 bases left in between. DNA for the CDR3: TGTGCCAGCAGCCAACAACCAGGACAGTATACGCAGTATTTT. Amino acid sequence: CASSQQPGQYTQYF.

V gene TRBV4-2 combines with J gene TRBJ2-1; TRBD2 agrees at 9 bases. CDR3 length: 17 amino acids. The germline gives CDR1 LGHNA, CDR2 YNFKEQ. Trimming removed 3 bases from V and 0 bases from J; junction bases left unmatched: 6. The CDR3 region is CASSHQTSGSSYNEQFF. CDR3 nucleotide sequence: TGTGCCAGCAGCCATCAGACTAGCGGTAGCTCCTACAATGAGCAGTTCTTC.

V gene TRBV12-3 or TRBV12-4 combines with J gene TRBJ1-6; no clear D gene. The V and J ends lost 8 bases and 4 bases respectively, with 9 bases between them. The CDR3 is made up of 13 amino acids. The CDR3 loop is CASAGNYNSPLHF. DNA of the CDR3: TGTGCCAGCGCCGGGAATTATAATTCACCCCTCCACTTT.

This clone was seen a single time. The chain uses TRBV20-1 and TRBJ2-1, with 8 positions matching TRBD2. The length of the CDR3 is 16 residues. Germline CDR1 reads DFQATT; CDR2 reads SNEGSKA (reference sequence). Trimming cost V 3 bases and J 7 bases; bases outside gene matches: 14. CDR3 sequence (DNA): TGCAGTGCTAGTGCCTCGGGGGGGTCGAGATGGAATGAGCAGTTCTTC. Protein: CSASASGGSRWNEQFF.

This clone appeared a few times. V is TRBV5-4 and J is TRBJ1-1; 7 nucleotides align to TRBD1. Looked up from germline, CDR1 is SGHNT and CDR2 is YYREEE (reference sequence). The CDR3 has 16 residues. The V and J ends lost 0 bases and 3 bases, in that order; junction bases with no gene match: 8. CDR3 coding DNA: TGTGCCAGCAGCTTGGCCGTAAGGGGGCTGGACACTGAAGCTTTCTTT. It yields the protein CASSLAVRGLDTEAFF.

This clone was counted once. This chain joins TRBV2 and TRBJ1-1; D possibly corresponds to TRBD1 (5 bases). The ends were cut back, 11 bases at V and 2 bases at J, with 15 bases in the middle. In germline, CDR1 is SNHLY, CDR2 FYNNEI. The CDR3 sequence is 13 residues long. CDR3 DNA: TGTGCCGCGGCGGGGGTCACCAACACTGAAGCTTTCTTT. Its translation is CAAAGVTNTEAFF.

The CDR3 DNA follows: TGTGCCAGCAGCCCTACAGGGCGGGATACGCAGTATTTT. Residues: CASSPTGRDTQYF. The V and J genes are TRBV3-1 (or the pseudogene TRBV3-2) and TRBJ2-3; a possible D gene is TRBD1 (6 bases). This CDR3 spans 13 amino acids. CDR1 LGHDT and CDR2 YNNKEL come from the germline V gene (reference sequence). Deletions cut 4 bases from V and 6 bases from J, with 11 bases between.

This clone is a singleton in its sample. The genes are TRBV4-1 and TRBJ1-5; TRBD1 agrees at 9 bases. Germline V CDR1 and CDR2: MGHRA, YSYEKL. The ends lost 4 bases at V and 0 bases at J; junction bases unmatched: 7. CDR3 length: 17 residues. Written as DNA, the CDR3 is TGCGCCAGCAGCCCCCGGGACAGGGACCTTAGCAATCAGCCCCAGCATTTT. Translated, it gives CASSPRDRDLSNQPQHF.

The chain couples TRBV6-6 to TRBJ1-1; no firm D call. V was clipped by 3 bases and J by 5 bases, with 10 bases between them. Germline loops: CDR1 MNHNY, CDR2 SVGAGI (reference sequence). The CDR3 extends over 13 amino acids. CDR3 DNA sequence: TGTGCCAGCAGTTATCCCCGCGAGACTGAAGCTTTCTTT. Translation gives CASSYPRETEAFF.

V gene TRBV7-3 combines with J gene TRBJ2-3, with 16 nucleotides matching TRBD2. Germline V gene sequence: CDR1 SGHTA, CDR2 FQGTGA. The CDR3 contains 17 residues. Trimming at V came to 5 bases and at J to 5 bases, leaving 7 bases not matched to a gene. Here the CDR3 reads CASSTGTSGGAIDTQYF. The CDR3 coding sequence is TGTGCCAGCAGCACCGGGACTAGCGGGGGGGCAATAGATACGCAGTATTTT.